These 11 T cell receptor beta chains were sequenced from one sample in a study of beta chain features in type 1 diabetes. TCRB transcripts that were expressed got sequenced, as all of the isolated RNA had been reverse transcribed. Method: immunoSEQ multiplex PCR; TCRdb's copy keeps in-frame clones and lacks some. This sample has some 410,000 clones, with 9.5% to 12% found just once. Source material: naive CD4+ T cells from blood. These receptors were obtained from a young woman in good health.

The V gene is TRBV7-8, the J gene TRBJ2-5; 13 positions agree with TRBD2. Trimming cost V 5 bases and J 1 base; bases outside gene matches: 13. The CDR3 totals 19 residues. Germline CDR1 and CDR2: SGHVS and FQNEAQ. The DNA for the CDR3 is TGTGCCAGCAGCCCACGATACCAACTAGCGGGAGGGATCCAAGAGACCCAGTACTTC. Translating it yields CASSPRYQLAGGIQETQYF.

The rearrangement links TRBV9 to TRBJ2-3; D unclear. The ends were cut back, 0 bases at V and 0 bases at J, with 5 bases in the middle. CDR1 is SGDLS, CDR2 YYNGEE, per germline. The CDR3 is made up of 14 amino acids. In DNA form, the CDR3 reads TGTGCCAGCAGCGTAGGTTCTAGCACAGATACGCAGTATTTT. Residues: CASSVGSSTDTQYF.

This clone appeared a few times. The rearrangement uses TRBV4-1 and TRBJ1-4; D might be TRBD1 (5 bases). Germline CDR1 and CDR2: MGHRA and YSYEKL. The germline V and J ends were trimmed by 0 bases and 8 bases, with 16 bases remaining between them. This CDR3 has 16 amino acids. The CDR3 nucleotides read TGCGCCAGCAGCCAAGAAGGGGCGCGAATTCGGGAAAAACTGTTTTTT. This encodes CASSQEGARIREKLFF.

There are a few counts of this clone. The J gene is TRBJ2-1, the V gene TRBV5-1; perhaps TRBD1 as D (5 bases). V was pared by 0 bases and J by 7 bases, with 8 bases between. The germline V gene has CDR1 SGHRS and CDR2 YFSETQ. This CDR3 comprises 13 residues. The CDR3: CASSLGQTNEQFF. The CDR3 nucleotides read TGCGCCAGCAGCTTGGGACAGACGAATGAGCAGTTCTTC.

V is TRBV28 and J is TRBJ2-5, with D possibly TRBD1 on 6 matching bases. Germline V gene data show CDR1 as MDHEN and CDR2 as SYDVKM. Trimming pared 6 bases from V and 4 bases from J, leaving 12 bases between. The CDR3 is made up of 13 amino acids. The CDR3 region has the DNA TGTGCCAGCAGATCACAGGGACGAGAGACCCAGTACTTC. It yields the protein CASRSQGRETQYF. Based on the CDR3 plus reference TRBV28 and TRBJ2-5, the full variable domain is DVKVTQSSRYLVKRTGEKVFLECVQDMDHENMFWYRQDPGLGLRLIYFSYDVKMKEKGDIPEGYSVSREKKERFSLILESASTNQTSMYLCASRSQGRETQYFGPGTRLLVL.

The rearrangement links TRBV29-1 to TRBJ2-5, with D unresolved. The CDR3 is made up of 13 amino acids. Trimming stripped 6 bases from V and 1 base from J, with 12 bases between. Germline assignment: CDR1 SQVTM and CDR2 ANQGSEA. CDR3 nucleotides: TGCAGCGTCTCGGACCGCACCCAAGAGACCCAGTACTTC. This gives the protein CSVSDRTQETQYF.

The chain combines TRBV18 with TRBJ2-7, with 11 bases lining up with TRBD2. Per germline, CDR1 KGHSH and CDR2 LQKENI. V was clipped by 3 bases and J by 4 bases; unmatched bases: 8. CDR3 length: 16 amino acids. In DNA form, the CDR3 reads TGTGCCAGCTCACCGAAACGGACTAGCGGGCCTTACGAGCAGTACTTC. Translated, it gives CASSPKRTSGPYEQYF.

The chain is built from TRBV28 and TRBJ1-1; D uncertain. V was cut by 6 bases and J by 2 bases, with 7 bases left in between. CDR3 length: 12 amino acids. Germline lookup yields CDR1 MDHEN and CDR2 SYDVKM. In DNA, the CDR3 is TGTGCCAGCAGGCGTCGAAACACTGAAGCTTTCTTT. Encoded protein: CASRRRNTEAFF.

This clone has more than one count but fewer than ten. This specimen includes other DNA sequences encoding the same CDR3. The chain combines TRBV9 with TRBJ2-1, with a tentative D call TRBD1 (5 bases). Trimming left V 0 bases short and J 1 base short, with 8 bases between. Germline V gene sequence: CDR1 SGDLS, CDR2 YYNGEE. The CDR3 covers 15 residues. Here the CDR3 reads CASSVEGDSYNEQFF. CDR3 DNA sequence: TGTGCCAGCAGCGTAGAAGGGGATTCCTACAATGAGCAGTTCTTC.

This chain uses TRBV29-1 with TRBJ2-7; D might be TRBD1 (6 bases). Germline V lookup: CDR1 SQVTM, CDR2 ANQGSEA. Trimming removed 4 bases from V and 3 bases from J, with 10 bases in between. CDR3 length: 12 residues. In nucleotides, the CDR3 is TGCAGCGTTGGACAGGTGATCTACGAGCAGTACTTC. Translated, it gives CSVGQVIYEQYF.

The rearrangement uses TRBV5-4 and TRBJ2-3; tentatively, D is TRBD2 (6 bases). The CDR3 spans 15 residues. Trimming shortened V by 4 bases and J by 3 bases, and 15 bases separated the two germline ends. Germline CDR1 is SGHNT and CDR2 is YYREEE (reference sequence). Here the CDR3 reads CASSPGTPSTDTQYF. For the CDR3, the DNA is TGTGCCAGCAGCCCAGGGACTCCCAGTACAGATACGCAGTATTTT.